The present TCR beta chain was sequenced within a study of shared clonotypes between healthy human individuals. At the level of the study: Researchers assigned three CD4 naive, three CD4 memory, two CD8 naive and one CD8 memory plate to each donor.

TCRdb keeps only in-frame clones here, not all; method: immunoSEQ multiplex PCR. The sample includes hundreds of thousands of clones, about 96% seen only once; the top ten take 0.06%. The trim removed 5 bases at V and 2 bases at J, leaving 9 bases unmatched. CDR3 length: 15 residues. CDR1 and CDR2 from the germline V gene are MNHNS and SASEGT. It was into CD45RA+ naive and CD45RA-negative memory subsets that the CD4+ cells were split. The clonotype comes from a woman aged 25 to 45 in good health. The V call is TRBV6-1, the J call TRBJ2-7; TRBD1 matches at 7 bases. Sequencing was carried out using naive CD4+ T cells sorted from blood. Regarding subset: CD45RA+ positively selected. The DNA of the CDR3 is TGTGCCAGCAGTCGACAGGGAAAGAGGCCCTACGAGCAGTACTTC. Its protein is CASSRQGKRPYEQYF.